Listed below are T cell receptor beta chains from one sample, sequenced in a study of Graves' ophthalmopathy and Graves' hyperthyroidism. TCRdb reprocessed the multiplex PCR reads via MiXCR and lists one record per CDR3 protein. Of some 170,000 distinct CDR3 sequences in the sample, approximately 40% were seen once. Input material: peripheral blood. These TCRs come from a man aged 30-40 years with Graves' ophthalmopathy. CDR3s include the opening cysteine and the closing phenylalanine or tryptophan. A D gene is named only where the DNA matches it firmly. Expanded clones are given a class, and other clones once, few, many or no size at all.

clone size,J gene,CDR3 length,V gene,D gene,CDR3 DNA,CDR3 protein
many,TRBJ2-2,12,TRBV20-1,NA,TGCAGTGCTAGTTCCGTGGACGGGGAGCTGTTTTTT,CSASSVDGELFF
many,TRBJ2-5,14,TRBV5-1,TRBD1,TGCGCCAGCACCCCCGGGACAGGGGAAGAGACCCAGTACTTC,CASTPGTGEETQYF
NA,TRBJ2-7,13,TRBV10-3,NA,TGTGCCATCAGTGAGTCGGTGGCTCCAGTTCTGTACTTC,CAISESVAPVLYF
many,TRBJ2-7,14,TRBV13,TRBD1,TGTGCCAGCAGCTTAAAAGGACAGGGCTACGAGCAGTACTTC,CASSLKGQGYEQYF
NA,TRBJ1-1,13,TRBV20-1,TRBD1,TGCAGTGCCTCACAGGGGCGGAACACTGAAGCTTTCTTT,CSASQGRNTEAFF
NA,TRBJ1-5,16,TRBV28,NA,TGTGCCAGCAGACGGACGGAGGCGGATAGCAATCAGCCCCAGCATTTT,CASRRTEADSNQPQHF
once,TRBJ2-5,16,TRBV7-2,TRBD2,TGTGCCAGCAGCTTTGGGCTAGCGGGAGGCGGGGAGACCCAGTACTTC,CASSFGLAGGGETQYF
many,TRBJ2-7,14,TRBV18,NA,TGTGCCAGCTCGCCCGGACAAGGGAACGACGAGCAGTACTTC,CASSPGQGNDEQYF
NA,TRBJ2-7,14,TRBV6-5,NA,TGTGCCAGCCGTTACCCGGGAAGCTCCTACGAGCAGTACTTC,CASRYPGSSYEQYF
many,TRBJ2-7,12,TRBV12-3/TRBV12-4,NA,TGTGCCAGCAGGGAAGACAGCACCCAGCAGTACTTC,CASREDSTQQYF
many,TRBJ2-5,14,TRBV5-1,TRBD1,TGCGCCAGCAGCGTGGGACAGGTTACAGAGACCCAGTACTTC,CASSVGQVTETQYF
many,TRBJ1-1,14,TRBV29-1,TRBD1,TGCAGCGGTGGGACAGGGGGCGCGGACACTGAAGCTTTCTTT,CSGGTGGADTEAFF
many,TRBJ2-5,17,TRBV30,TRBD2,TGTGCCTGGAGTAGGGTTTCGACTAGCGGATACCAAGAGACCCAGTACTTC,CAWSRVSTSGYQETQYF
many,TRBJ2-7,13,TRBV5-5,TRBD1,TGTGCCAGCAGAGGACAGGGACCGTACGAGCAGTACTTC,CASRGQGPYEQYF
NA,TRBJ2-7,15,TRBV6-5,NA,TGTGCCAGCAGTTACGCGACAGAACTATCCTACGAGCAGTACTTC,CASSYATELSYEQYF
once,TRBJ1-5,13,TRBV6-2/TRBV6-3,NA,TGTGCCAGCAGTTACCTGGGGTCGCAGGTCCAGCATTTT,CASSYLGSQVQHF
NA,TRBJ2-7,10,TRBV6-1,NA,TGTGCCAGCAGCATTGGCGAGCAGTACTTC,CASSIGEQYF